This TCR beta chain is from a study of Ad26.COV2.S vaccination and SARS-CoV-2 variants. Study background: By the intramuscular route, Ad26.COV2.S was given once, or twice 56 days apart.

The data were produced by immunoSEQ multiplex PCR, yet TCRdb's version contains in-frame clones alone and is incomplete. The sample shows 400,000 to 500,000 clones, about 91% of them seen only once. Treatment specified: around 19 received Ad26.COV2.S at low or high dose, single or two shots; 5 received placebo; per-sample allocation not given. Specimens were obtained on day 63 following the first vaccine or placebo injection. The V gene's germline CDR1 is SGHRS and CDR2 YFSETQ. V shed 4 bases, J shed 4 bases, and the junction held 4 bases outside the gene matches. This CDR3 spans 16 amino acids. The clonotype was recovered from a person aged 18-65 years who received the Ad26.COV2.S COVID-19 vaccine or a placebo. The V and J genes are TRBV5-1 and TRBJ2-1, with 14 bases aligning to TRBD2. Material: peripheral blood, obtained in a trial of Ad26.COV2.S vaccine versus placebo. The CDR3 DNA is TGCGCCAGCAGCCCAAGGACTAGCGGGAGGTACAATGAGCAGTTCTTC. This translates into CASSPRTSGRYNEQFF.